This T cell receptor beta chain originates from a study of radiotherapy plus CTLA-4 blockade in lung cancer. Study information: An objective response was seen in 15% to 20% of patients, and disease control in over 25%.

Sequencing was performed with immunoSEQ multiplex PCR; in TCRdb, only in-frame clones are kept and a portion is missing. The sample yields tens of thousands of clones, 78% seen once. Notes on the study in general: After treatment with radiotherapy plus ipilimumab, TCR clones that came from the tumor expanded in blood.

In regard to this clone: Its antigen is unknown.

The CDR3 has 15 residues. The V gene lost 2 bases and the J gene lost 8 bases, with 19 bases spanning the gap. Looked up from germline, CDR1 is SGHRS and CDR2 is YFSETQ. Here the sequenced sample was peripheral blood, taken from a patient treated with radiotherapy plus ipilimumab. This chain connects TRBV5-1 to TRBJ1-2, with D perhaps matching TRBD1 (5 bases). The origin of this receptor is a human donor with non-small cell lung cancer who had a partial response to radiotherapy plus ipilimumab. Some clones in this sample may be carry-over from other donors' samples. The CDR3 DNA reads TGCGCCAGCAGCTTAAATGGTCTACCGACAGCCGGCTACACCTTC. This encodes CASSLNGLPTAGYTF.